This T cell receptor (beta chain) derives from a study of tumor-infiltrating lymphocytes in primary liver carcinoma. Study-wide context: Patients comprised men and women whose ages fell between 30 and 69 years. Between about 4.2 and 11 cm across, the tumors were all of stage T1-T3 N0M0.

Between roughly 20 and 30 mg of unsorted bulk tissue served as the source from which RNA and DNA were co-extracted. Resecting the tumor surgically was how the patients' primary liver carcinoma was treated. No patient had received treatment, and all had chronic HBV infection. Comment on this clonotype: Compared with germline, one end of the junction differs, possibly owing to a read error.

The CDR3 consists of 14 residues. Per the germline V gene, CDR1 is SGHVS and CDR2 is FQNEAQ. The template, around 520 ng total RNA, yielded TCR beta cDNA made with a constant-region primer. Libraries for TCR beta were built through three nested multiplex PCR rounds, which together made up a slightly modified ARM-PCR procedure. Researchers ran the first two PCR rounds for 9 to 10 cycles each with TRBV1-TRBV30 forward primers and a C-beta reverse primer. TCRdb re-analysed the multiplex PCR reads in MiXCR, keeping a single row per CDR3 protein. The sample holds about 92,000 distinct CDR3 sequences, about 70% seen once.

This chain joins TRBV7-8 and TRBJ2-3; a possible D gene is TRBD2 (5 bases). The source of this sequence is a man aged 35 to 55 with primary liver carcinoma and hepatitis B virus infection. Sequencing was performed on tumor-adjacent normal liver tissue. Written as DNA, the CDR3 is TGTGCCTGCAGCTTAGGTTTGGGAGCAGATACGCAGTATTTT. Its protein is CACSLGLGADTQYF.